The 13 T cell receptor beta chains in this list originate from one sample, sequenced in a study of long-term antiretroviral therapy in people with HIV. Sequencing relied on immunoSEQ assay v3.0, run at survey level. Repertoires were generated with immunoSEQ multiplex PCR, while TCRdb's copy carries only in-frame clones and drops some. The sample lists about 16,000 clones, roughly 79% seen once, with about 10% in the top ten. This specimen consisted of unsorted PBMCs, obtained 2.3 years after starting antiretroviral therapy. These receptors came from a middle-aged woman with HIV.

The chain has TRBV5-1 and TRBJ1-4; 8 bases align to TRBD1. After removal of 4 bases from V and 0 bases from J, the junction contained 5 bases not matched to a gene. This CDR3 is built from 16 residues. Germline V gives CDR1 SGHRS, CDR2 YFSETQ. CDR3 sequence (DNA): TGCGCCAGCAGCCTGGGACAGGCTGCAACTAATGAAAAACTGTTTTTT. Protein: CASSLGQAATNEKLFF.

The J gene is TRBJ1-5, the V gene TRBV4-3; D is unclear. This CDR3 is 15 amino acids long. Germline V gene lookup returns CDR1 LGHNA and CDR2 YSLEER. Trimming removed 0 bases at V and 5 bases at J, with 11 bases between. CDR3 coding DNA: TGCGCCAGCAGCCAAGATGGCACAGACGATCAGCCCCAGCATTTT. As protein: CASSQDGTDDQPQHF.

This chain connects TRBV7-9 to TRBJ1-2, with D tentatively TRBD1 (6 bases). Germline assignment: CDR1 SEHNR and CDR2 FQNEAQ (reference sequence). This CDR3 comprises 14 residues. V was shortened by 5 bases and J by 6 bases, with 16 bases between the two germline ends. CDR3 region: CASSPAGRTDGYTF. CDR3 in DNA: TGTGCCAGCAGCCCAGCGGGCCGGACAGATGGCTACACCTTC.

This clone was recorded only once. The chain employs TRBV19 and TRBJ2-1; D is perhaps TRBD1 or TRBD2 (5 bases each). The germline V gene has CDR1 LNHDA and CDR2 SQIVND (reference sequence). Trimming removed 3 bases from V and 5 bases from J, with 8 bases in between. This CDR3 has 13 residues. CDR3 in DNA: TGTGCCAGTAGTATGGGACCAAACAATGAGCAGTTCTTC. Protein: CASSMGPNNEQFF.

This sequence joins TRBV27 and TRBJ2-5, with 13 bases matching TRBD2. CDR1 is MNHEY and CDR2 is SMNVEV in the germline V gene (reference sequence). The trim removed 3 bases at V and 5 bases at J, leaving 3 bases unmatched. CDR3 length: 15 residues. CDR3 region: CASSLTSGGPETQYF. The CDR3 region has the DNA TGTGCCAGCAGTTTGACTAGCGGGGGGCCGGAGACCCAGTACTTC.

This clone was picked up a small number of times. This rearrangement joins TRBV12-5 to TRBJ2-7; D call uncertain. Deletions cut 0 bases from V and 0 bases from J, with 12 bases between. This CDR3 comprises 16 residues. CDR1 and CDR2 from the germline V gene are LGHNT and FRNRAP. Written as DNA, the CDR3 is TGTGCTAGTGGTTTGGTACCCAAGAAGGACTCCTACGAGCAGTACTTC. Translated: CASGLVPKKDSYEQYF.

This clone was detected only a few times. The chain recombines TRBV7-9 with TRBJ2-2, with D maybe TRBD1 (6 bases). Germline V gives CDR1 SEHNR, CDR2 FQNEAQ (reference sequence). CDR3 length: 16 residues. With 3 bases removed from V and 1 base from J, the gap between germline ends came to 12 bases. For the CDR3, the DNA is TGTGCCAGCAGCTTGCCCGGGACATTGAACACCGGGGAGCTGTTTTTT. Its protein is CASSLPGTLNTGELFF.

The sample holds one count of this clone. The chain employs TRBV21-1 and TRBJ1-5. TRBV21-1 is an annotated pseudogene. This CDR3 has 15 residues. The CDR3 is CASSPSGTDNQPQHF. The CDR3 DNA is TGTGCCAGCAGCCCAAGCGGGACAGACAATCAGCCCCAGCATTTT.

The gene calls are TRBV9 and TRBJ2-1; D remains unclear. This CDR3 is 15 amino acids long. Germline V gives CDR1 SGDLS, CDR2 YYNGEE. Trimming pared 0 bases from V and 0 bases from J, leaving 7 bases between. The CDR3 loop reads CASSVVGSSYNEQFF. The CDR3 DNA reads TGTGCCAGCAGCGTAGTCGGGTCCTCCTACAATGAGCAGTTCTTC.

This clone was picked up one time. V is TRBV5-4 and J is TRBJ2-7, with a possible D match to TRBD2 (5 bases). The germline V and J ends were trimmed by 6 bases and 6 bases, with 19 bases remaining between them. Germline V gene sequence: CDR1 SGHNT, CDR2 YYREEE (reference sequence). The CDR3 is 14 amino acids. This CDR3 reads CASTPGGLMAEQYF. The CDR3 DNA is TGTGCCAGCACCCCTGGAGGCTTAATGGCCGAGCAGTACTTC.

V usage is TRBV29-1 and J usage is TRBJ2-2; TRBD2 is a possible D gene (6 bases). V shed 2 bases and J shed 5 bases, with 15 bases lying between them. CDR1 is SQVTM, CDR2 ANQGSEA, per germline. CDR3 length: 15 residues. In DNA, the CDR3 is TGCAGCGTTGAAAACCCAGCGGGTGCAACCGGGGAGCTGTTTTTT. Translating gives CSVENPAGATGELFF.

CDR3 amino acids: CASSVGHSTEAFF. Here the CDR3 DNA reads TGTGCCAGCAGCGTAGGACACAGCACTGAAGCTTTCTTT. The chain links TRBV9 to TRBJ1-1; D call uncertain. Trimming removed 0 bases from V and 4 bases from J, with 7 bases in between. CDR3 length: 13 amino acids. Germline-derived CDR1 and CDR2 are SGDLS and YYNGEE.

In the case of this clone: An end of the junction does not agree with germline; a read error may underlie this. This chain joins TRBV10-2 and TRBJ2-7; D may correspond to TRBD1 or TRBD2 (5 bases each). The germline V gene encodes CDR1 WSHSY and CDR2 SAAADI. The length of the CDR3 is 13 residues. This chain's CDR3 is CASRLDGAYAQYF. The CDR3, as DNA: TGCGCCAGCAGGTTGGACGGGGCCTACGCGCAGTACTTC.